This T cell receptor (beta chain) was captured in a study of blood T cell repertoires in COVID-19. Study at large: Samples came from the United States, Italy and Spain, spanning acute and convalescent COVID-19.

CDR3 length: 16 residues. CDR1 MNHEY and CDR2 SVGAGI come from the germline V gene. V trimming: 4 bases; J trimming: 6 bases; junction bases outside the gene matches: 9. Libraries were prepared by immunoSEQ multiplex PCR; TCRdb keeps only in-frame clonotypes and omits some of them. The profile covers around 180,000 clones, with about 80% appearing a single time and about 12% taken by the ten largest. This TCR was sampled from a man aged 50 to 60 who had recovered from COVID-19. Material: PBMCs or T cells enriched from blood (not recorded which). The chain uses TRBV6-5 and TRBJ2-5; TRBD2 aligns across 12 bases. Here the CDR3 reads CASSSAGLAGPKTQYF. CDR3 nucleotides: TGTGCCAGCAGTTCCGCGGGACTAGCGGGCCCGAAGACCCAGTACTTC.